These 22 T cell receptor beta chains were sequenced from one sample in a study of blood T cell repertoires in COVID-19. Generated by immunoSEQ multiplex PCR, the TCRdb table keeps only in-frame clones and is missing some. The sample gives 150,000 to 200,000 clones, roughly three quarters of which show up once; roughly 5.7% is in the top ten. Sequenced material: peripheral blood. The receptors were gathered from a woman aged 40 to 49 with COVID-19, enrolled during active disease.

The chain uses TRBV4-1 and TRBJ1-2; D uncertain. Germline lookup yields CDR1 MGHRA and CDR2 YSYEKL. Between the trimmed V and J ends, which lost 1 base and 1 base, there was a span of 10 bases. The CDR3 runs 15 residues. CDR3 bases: TGCGCCAGCAGCCAAGGCGGGCGGGGTAACTATGGCTACACCTTC. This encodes CASSQGGRGNYGYTF.

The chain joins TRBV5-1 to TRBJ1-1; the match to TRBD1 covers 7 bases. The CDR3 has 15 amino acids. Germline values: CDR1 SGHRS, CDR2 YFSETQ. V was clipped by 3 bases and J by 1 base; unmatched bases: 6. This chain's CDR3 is CASSSIQGRNTEAFF. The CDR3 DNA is TGCGCCAGCAGCTCCATACAGGGGAGGAACACTGAAGCTTTCTTT.

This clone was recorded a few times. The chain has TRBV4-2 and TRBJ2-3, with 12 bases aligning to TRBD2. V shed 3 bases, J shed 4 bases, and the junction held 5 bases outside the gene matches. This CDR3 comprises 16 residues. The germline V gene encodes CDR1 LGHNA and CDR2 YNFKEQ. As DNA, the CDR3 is TGTGCCAGCAGCCAGGCGACTAGCGGGAGTTCAGATACGCAGTATTTT. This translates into CASSQATSGSSDTQYF.

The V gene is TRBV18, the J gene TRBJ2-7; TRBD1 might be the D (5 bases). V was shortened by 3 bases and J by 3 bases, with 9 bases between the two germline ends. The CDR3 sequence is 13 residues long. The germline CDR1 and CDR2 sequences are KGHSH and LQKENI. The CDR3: CASSPQQDYEQYF. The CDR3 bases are TGTGCCAGCTCACCTCAACAGGACTACGAGCAGTACTTC. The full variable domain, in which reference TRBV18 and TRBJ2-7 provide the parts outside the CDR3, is NAGVMQNPRHLVRRRGQEARLRCSPMKGHSHVYWYRQLPEEGLKFMVYLQKENIIDESGMPKERFSAEFPKEGPSILRIQQVVRGDSAAYFCASSPQQDYEQYFGPGTRLTVT.

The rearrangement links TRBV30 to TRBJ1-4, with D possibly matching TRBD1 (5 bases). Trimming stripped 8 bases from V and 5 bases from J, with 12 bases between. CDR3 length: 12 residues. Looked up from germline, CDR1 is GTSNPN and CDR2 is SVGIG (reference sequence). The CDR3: CAGRDWNEKLFF. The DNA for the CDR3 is TGTGCCGGACGGGACTGGAATGAAAAACTGTTTTTT.

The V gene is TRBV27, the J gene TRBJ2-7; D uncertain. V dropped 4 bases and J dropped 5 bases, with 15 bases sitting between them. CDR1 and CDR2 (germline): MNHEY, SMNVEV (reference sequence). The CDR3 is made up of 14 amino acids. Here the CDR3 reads CASSSTLRIHEQYF. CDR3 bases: TGTGCCAGCAGTTCGACATTGAGAATCCACGAGCAGTACTTC.

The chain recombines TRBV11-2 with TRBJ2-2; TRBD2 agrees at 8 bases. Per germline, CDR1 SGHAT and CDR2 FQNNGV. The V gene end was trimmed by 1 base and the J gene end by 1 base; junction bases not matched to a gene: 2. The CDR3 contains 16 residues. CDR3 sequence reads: CASSLGGTRNTGELFF. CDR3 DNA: TGTGCCAGCAGCTTAGGAGGGACTAGGAACACCGGGGAGCTGTTTTTT.

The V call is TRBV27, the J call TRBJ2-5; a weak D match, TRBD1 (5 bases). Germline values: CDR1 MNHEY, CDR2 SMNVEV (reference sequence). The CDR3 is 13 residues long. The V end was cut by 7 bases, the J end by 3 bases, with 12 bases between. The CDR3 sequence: CASKSTVEETQYF. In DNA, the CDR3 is TGTGCCAGCAAATCGACAGTCGAAGAGACCCAGTACTTC.

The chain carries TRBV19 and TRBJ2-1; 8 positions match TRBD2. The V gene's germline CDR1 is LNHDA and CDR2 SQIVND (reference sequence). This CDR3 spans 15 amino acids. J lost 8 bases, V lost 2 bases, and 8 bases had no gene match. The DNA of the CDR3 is TGTGCCAGTAGTATATGGGGGACTAGTGGTGATGAGCAGTTCTTC. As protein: CASSIWGTSGDEQFF.

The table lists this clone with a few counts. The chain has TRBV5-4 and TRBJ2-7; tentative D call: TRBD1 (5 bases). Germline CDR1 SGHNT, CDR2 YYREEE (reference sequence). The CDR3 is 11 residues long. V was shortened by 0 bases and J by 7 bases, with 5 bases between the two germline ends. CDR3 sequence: CASSLDREQYF. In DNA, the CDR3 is TGTGCCAGCAGCTTGGACAGGGAGCAGTACTTC.

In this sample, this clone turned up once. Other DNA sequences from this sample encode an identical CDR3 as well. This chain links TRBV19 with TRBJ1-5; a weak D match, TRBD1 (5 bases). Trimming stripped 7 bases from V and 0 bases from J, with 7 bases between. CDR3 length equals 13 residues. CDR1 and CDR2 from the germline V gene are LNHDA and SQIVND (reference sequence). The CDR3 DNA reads TGTGCCAGTAATAGGGGTAGCAATCAGCCCCAGCATTTT. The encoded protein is CASNRGSNQPQHF. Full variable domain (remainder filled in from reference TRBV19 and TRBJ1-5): DGGITQSPKYLFRKEGQNVTLSCEQNLNHDAMYWYRQDPGQGLRLIYYSQIVNDFQKGDIAEGYSVSREKKESFPLTVTSAQKNPTAFYLCASNRGSNQPQHFGDGTRLSIL.

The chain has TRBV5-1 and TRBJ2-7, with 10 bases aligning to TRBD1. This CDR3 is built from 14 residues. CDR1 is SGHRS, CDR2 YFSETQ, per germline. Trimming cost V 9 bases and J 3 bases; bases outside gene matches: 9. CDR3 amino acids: CATRQGARSYEQYF. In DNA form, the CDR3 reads TGCGCCACACGACAGGGGGCGCGGAGCTACGAGCAGTACTTC.

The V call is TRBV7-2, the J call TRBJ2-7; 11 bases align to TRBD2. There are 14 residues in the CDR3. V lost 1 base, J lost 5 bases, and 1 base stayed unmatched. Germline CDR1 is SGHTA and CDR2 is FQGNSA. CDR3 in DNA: TGTGCCAGCAGCTTAGTAGCGGGGGGGGACGAGCAGTACTTC. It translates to CASSLVAGGDEQYF.

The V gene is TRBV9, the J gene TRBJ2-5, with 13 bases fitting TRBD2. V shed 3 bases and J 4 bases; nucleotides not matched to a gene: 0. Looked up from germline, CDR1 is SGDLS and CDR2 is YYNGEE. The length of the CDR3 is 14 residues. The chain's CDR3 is CASSGLAGGETQYF. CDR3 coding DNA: TGTGCCAGCAGCGGACTAGCGGGGGGAGAGACCCAGTACTTC.

The CDR3 region is CASSLSTGTGRYEQYF. In DNA, the CDR3 is TGTGCCAGCAGTTTATCGACCGGGACAGGGAGGTACGAGCAGTACTTC. The V and J genes are TRBV27 and TRBJ2-7; 9 positions match TRBD1. The CDR3 is 16 residues long. Trimming at V came to 0 bases and at J to 4 bases, leaving 7 bases not matched to a gene. CDR1 MNHEY and CDR2 SMNVEV come from the germline V gene (reference sequence).

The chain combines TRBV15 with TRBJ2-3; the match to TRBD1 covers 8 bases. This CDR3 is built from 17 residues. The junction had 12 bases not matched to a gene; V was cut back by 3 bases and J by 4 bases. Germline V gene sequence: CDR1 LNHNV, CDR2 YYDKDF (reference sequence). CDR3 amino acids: CATSRTPGQGAADTQYF. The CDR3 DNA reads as TGTGCCACCAGCAGGACCCCGGGGCAGGGGGCTGCAGATACGCAGTATTTT.

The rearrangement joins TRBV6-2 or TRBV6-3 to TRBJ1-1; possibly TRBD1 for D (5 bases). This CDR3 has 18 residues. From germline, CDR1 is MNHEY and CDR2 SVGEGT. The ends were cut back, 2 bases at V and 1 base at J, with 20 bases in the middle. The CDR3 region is CASSYGQGWVRTNTEAFF. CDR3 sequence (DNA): TGTGCCAGCAGTTACGGGCAGGGATGGGTCAGAACGAACACTGAAGCTTTCTTT.

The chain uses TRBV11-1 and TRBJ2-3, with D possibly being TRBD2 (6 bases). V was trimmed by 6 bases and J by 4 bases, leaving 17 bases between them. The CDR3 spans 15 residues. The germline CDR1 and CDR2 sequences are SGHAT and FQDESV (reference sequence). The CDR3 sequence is CASSKLGLTPDTQYF. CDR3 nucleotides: TGTGCCAGCAGTAAATTGGGACTGACCCCAGATACGCAGTATTTT.

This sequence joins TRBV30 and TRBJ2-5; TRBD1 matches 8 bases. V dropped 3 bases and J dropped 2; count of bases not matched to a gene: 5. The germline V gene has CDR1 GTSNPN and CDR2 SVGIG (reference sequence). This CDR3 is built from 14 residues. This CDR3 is CAWSRTGLQETQYF. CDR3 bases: TGTGCCTGGAGCCGGACAGGGCTGCAAGAGACCCAGTACTTC. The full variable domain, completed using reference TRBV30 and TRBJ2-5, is SQTIHQWPATLVQPVGSPLSLECTVEGTSNPNLYWYRQAAGRGLQLLFYSVGIGQISSEVPQNLSASRPQDRQFILSSKKLLLSDSGFYLCAWSRTGLQETQYFGPGTRLLVL.

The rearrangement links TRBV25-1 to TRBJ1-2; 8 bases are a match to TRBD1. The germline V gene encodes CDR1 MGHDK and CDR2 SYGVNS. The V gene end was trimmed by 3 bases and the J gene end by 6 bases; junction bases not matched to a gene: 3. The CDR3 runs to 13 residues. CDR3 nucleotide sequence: TGTGCCAGCAGTGACGACAGGGGAAATGGCTACACCTTC. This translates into CASSDDRGNGYTF.

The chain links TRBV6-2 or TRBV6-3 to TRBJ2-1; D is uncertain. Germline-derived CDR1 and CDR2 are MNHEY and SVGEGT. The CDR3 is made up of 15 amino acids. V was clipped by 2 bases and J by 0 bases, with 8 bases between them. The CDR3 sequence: CASSYEFSSYNEQFF. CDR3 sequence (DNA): TGTGCCAGCAGTTACGAGTTTAGCTCCTACAATGAGCAGTTCTTC.

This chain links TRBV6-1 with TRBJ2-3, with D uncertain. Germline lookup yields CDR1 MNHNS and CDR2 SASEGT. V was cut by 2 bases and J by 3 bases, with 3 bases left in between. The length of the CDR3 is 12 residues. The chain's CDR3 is CASSEQTDTQYF. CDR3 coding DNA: TGTGCCAGCAGTGAACAGACAGATACGCAGTATTTT.